These T cell receptor beta chains were read from a single sample in a study of identical twins. MiXCR was run by TCRdb on the 5' RACE reads, yielding one entry per CDR3 protein. The table has 250,000 or so distinct CDR3 sequences, about 8% seen once; the top ten hold around 3%. This sample also appeared in a second study, on yellow fever vaccine responses in identical twins.

The specimen sequenced was CD8+ T cells sorted from blood. These receptor sequences come from a woman between 18 and 29 years old in good health. Both conserved end residues are part of each CDR3. The D gene is left open where the match is weak.

TRBJ2-7 TRBD1 TRBV6-1 CASSMTGESHEQYF
TRBJ2-5 TRBD2 TRBV25-1 CASSDPPTGGEKTQYF
TRBJ2-6 NA TRBV20-1 CSARDLFGNPLLGANVLTF
TRBJ1-4 TRBD1 TRBV12-3/TRBV12-4 CASSLDPTGGGKLFF
TRBJ2-5 NA TRBV6-1 CASSGPTWELQETQYF
TRBJ2-7 NA TRBV20-1 CSARGPSEQYF
TRBJ2-7 TRBD2 TRBV4-2 CASSLAGVDEQYF
TRBJ1-5 NA TRBV4-1 CASSQEPGERFFSNQPQHF
TRBJ2-7 NA TRBV15 CATLGPSYEQYF
TRBJ2-5 NA TRBV3-1 CASSQDGGAGEPTETQYF
TRBJ2-3 TRBD2 TRBV11-1 CASSLGLAGGTSTDTQYF
TRBJ2-5 TRBD1 TRBV6-2/TRBV6-3 CASSETGFSQETQYF
TRBJ2-1 NA TRBV7-9 CASSGWSIDEQFF
TRBJ2-6 NA TRBV28 CASRLGPSGANVLTF
TRBJ2-7 NA TRBV28 CASSFGGTGYEQYF
TRBJ1-4 NA TRBV7-8 CASSQGTLATNEKLFF
TRBJ2-3 TRBD1 TRBV4-2 CASSQDEGAGTDTQYF
TRBJ2-7 TRBD1 TRBV10-3 CAISEPGQGAYEQYF
TRBJ2-7 TRBD2 TRBV20-1 CSASGGAYEQYF
TRBJ2-3 NA TRBV2 CASTLGTGSADTQYF
TRBJ2-1 TRBD1 TRBV4-1 CASSPRTGWNEQFF
TRBJ2-1 NA TRBV7-9 CASSQLRSGEANNEQFF